The 14 T cell receptor beta chains below come from one sample, sequenced in a study of identical twins. TCRdb processed the 5' RACE reads anew with MiXCR; each CDR3 protein has one entry. The sample shows about 240,000 distinct CDR3 sequences, 10% to 15% of them seen only once. These data are also associated with another study on yellow fever vaccine responses in identical twins.

The sequenced sample consisted of memory (CD45RO+) T cells sorted from blood. These receptors came from a woman aged 18-29 years in good health.

This clonotype was picked up many times. The chain has TRBV12-3 or TRBV12-4 and TRBJ2-3; 9 positions agree with TRBD1. The CDR3 runs to 14 residues. The trim removed 6 bases at V and 5 bases at J, leaving 6 bases unmatched. The CDR3, as DNA: TGTGCCAGCAGCAAGGACAGGGGTGGAGATACGCAGTATTTT. Amino acid sequence: CASSKDRGGDTQYF.

The chain couples TRBV14 to TRBJ2-3; the match to TRBD2 covers 9 bases. The CDR3 totals 17 residues. Germline CDR1 SGHDN, CDR2 FVKESK. The V segment lost 4 bases and the J segment 2 bases; nucleotides outside the gene matches: 10. CDR3 sequence: CASSRPERGVPTDTQYF. CDR3 in DNA: TGTGCCAGCAGCCGACCCGAGCGGGGGGTACCCACAGATACGCAGTATTTT.

This clonotype was counted ten times or more. This sequence joins TRBV5-5 and TRBJ1-1; D gene ambiguous. There are 13 residues in the CDR3. The V gene's germline CDR1 is SGHKS and CDR2 YYEKEE (reference sequence). V was pared by 0 bases and J by 7 bases, with 10 bases between. CDR3 DNA sequence: TGTGCCAGCAGCTTGGGCACAGTTTATGAAGCTTTCTTT. Protein sequence: CASSLGTVYEAFF.

The chain links TRBV19 to TRBJ2-3; weak D call: TRBD2 (7 bases). The V gene's germline CDR1 is LNHDA and CDR2 SQIVND (reference sequence). CDR3 length: 15 residues. V was trimmed by 3 bases and J by 7 bases, leaving 17 bases between them. Here the CDR3 DNA reads TGTGCCAGTAGTATCGGAGGGGGGGTCCTGAATACGCAGTATTTT. It is translated as CASSIGGGVLNTQYF.

The V call is TRBV7-2, the J call TRBJ2-5; TRBD2 agrees at 9 bases. Trimming at V came to 5 bases and at J to 10 bases, leaving 20 bases not matched to a gene. Germline V gene data show CDR1 as SGHTA and CDR2 as FQGNSA. The CDR3 consists of 17 residues. CDR3 sequence reads: CASSPEATSGSLRDQYF. DNA of the CDR3: TGTGCCAGCAGCCCCGAAGCTACTAGCGGGTCGTTGAGGGACCAGTACTTC.

V usage is TRBV28 and J usage is TRBJ2-3; TRBD1 aligns across 7 bases. Trimming cost V 8 bases and J 2 bases; bases outside gene matches: 13. Looked up from germline, CDR1 is MDHEN and CDR2 is SYDVKM. The CDR3 length is 16 residues. The CDR3: CASPPIRTGVTDTQYF. The CDR3 DNA reads as TGTGCCAGCCCCCCCATAAGGACAGGCGTCACAGATACGCAGTATTTT.

This clonotype was seen once. Possible read error: a much larger clone is one base away. V usage is TRBV7-9 and J usage is TRBJ2-7, with D tentatively TRBD1 (6 bases). CDR1 SEHNR and CDR2 FQNEAQ come from the germline V gene (reference sequence). The V end was cut by 5 bases, the J end by 4 bases, with 21 bases between. This CDR3 is 16 amino acids long. CDR3 nucleotides: TGTGCCAGCAGCATGGGCGGAAACAGGGATAGGTACGAGCAGTACTTC. Its translation: CASSMGGNRDRYEQYF.

This clonotype showed up just a few times. The gene calls are TRBV3-1 and TRBJ2-7; D is possibly TRBD2 (6 bases). This CDR3 contains 15 residues. V shed 4 bases and J shed 0 bases, with 13 bases lying between them. The V gene's germline CDR1 is LGHDT and CDR2 YNNKEL (reference sequence). CDR3 protein: CASSLGTGNSYEQYF. The CDR3 coding sequence is TGTGCCAGCAGCCTAGGGACTGGGAACTCCTACGAGCAGTACTTC.

This chain uses TRBV7-2 with TRBJ2-3; D gene unclear. The CDR3 sequence is 19 residues long. Germline loops: CDR1 SGHTA, CDR2 FQGNSA. Trimming removed 0 bases from V and 2 bases from J, with 21 bases in between. CDR3 loop: CASSLASWSSAANTDTQYF. CDR3 coding DNA: TGTGCCAGCAGCTTAGCGTCTTGGTCTTCGGCGGCCAACACAGATACGCAGTATTTT.

This clonotype has ten or more counts. V and J are TRBV28 and TRBJ1-6; D possibly corresponds to TRBD1 (6 bases). Germline CDR1 and CDR2: MDHEN and SYDVKM. V lost 6 bases and J 0 bases, leaving 9 bases between the germline ends. The CDR3 contains 15 residues. The CDR3 nucleotides are TGTGCCAGCAGACTCAGGGGCTCCTATAATTCACCCCTCCACTTT. Amino acid sequence: CASRLRGSYNSPLHF.

There are many counts of this clonotype. This rearrangement joins TRBV27 to TRBJ2-2; no clear D gene. Germline CDR1 is MNHEY and CDR2 is SMNVEV (reference sequence). The germline V and J ends were trimmed by 5 bases and 0 bases, with 7 bases remaining between them. The CDR3 has 14 residues. As DNA, the CDR3 is TGTGCCAGCAGTAGAAGCTCGAACACCGGGGAGCTGTTTTTT. The encoded protein is CASSRSSNTGELFF.

This clonotype was recorded a few times. V and J are TRBV3-1 and TRBJ2-1; 9 bases map to TRBD2. Germline CDR1 is LGHDT and CDR2 is YNNKEL (reference sequence). J lost 0 bases, V lost 4 bases, and 4 bases had no gene match. The CDR3 totals 16 residues. The DNA for the CDR3 is TGTGCCAGCAGCCGACTAGCGGAGAGCTCCTACAATGAGCAGTTCTTC. This translates into CASSRLAESSYNEQFF.

In its sample, this clonotype was seen a few times. V is TRBV7-2 and J is TRBJ2-1; 9 nucleotides match TRBD2. The CDR3 contains 16 residues. Germline V gene data show CDR1 as SGHTA and CDR2 as FQGNSA. With V trimmed by 2 bases and J by 7 bases, 9 bases remained unmatched. The CDR3 spells CASSLRSGGPANEQFF. The CDR3 nucleotides are TGTGCCAGCAGCTTACGGAGCGGGGGGCCTGCTAATGAGCAGTTCTTC.

The chain couples TRBV7-2 to TRBJ1-1, with D unresolved. V lost 3 bases to trimming and J lost 0 bases, with 11 bases between them. Per germline, CDR1 SGHTA and CDR2 FQGNSA. The CDR3 has 15 residues. CDR3 nucleotides: TGTGCCAGCAGCTTCCGCGCACGCCTGAACACTGAAGCTTTCTTT. It yields the protein CASSFRARLNTEAFF.